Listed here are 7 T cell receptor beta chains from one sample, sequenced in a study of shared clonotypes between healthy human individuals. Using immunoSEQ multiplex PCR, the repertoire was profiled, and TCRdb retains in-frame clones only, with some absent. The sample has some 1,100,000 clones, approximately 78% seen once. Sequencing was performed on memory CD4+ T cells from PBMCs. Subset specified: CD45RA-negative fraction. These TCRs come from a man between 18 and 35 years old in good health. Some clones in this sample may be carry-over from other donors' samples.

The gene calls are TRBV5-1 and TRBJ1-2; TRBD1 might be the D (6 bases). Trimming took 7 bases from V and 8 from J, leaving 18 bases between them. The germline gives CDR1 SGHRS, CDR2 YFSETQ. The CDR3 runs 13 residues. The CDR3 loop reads CASVPPGGVGYTF. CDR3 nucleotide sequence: TGCGCCAGCGTGCCCCCGGGGGGCGTAGGCTACACCTTC.

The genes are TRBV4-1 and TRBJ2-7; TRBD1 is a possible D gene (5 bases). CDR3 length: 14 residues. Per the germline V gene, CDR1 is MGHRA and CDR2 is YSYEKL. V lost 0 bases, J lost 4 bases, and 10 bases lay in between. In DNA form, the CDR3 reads TGCGCCAGCAGCCAAGATAAGACAGCTTACGAGCAGTACTTC. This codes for CASSQDKTAYEQYF.

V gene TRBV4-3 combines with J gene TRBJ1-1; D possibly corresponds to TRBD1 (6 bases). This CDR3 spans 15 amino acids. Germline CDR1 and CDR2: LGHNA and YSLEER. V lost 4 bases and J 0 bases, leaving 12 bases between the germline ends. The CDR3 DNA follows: TGCGCCAGCAGCCCGGGGGGCACACTGAACACTGAAGCTTTCTTT. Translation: CASSPGGTLNTEAFF.

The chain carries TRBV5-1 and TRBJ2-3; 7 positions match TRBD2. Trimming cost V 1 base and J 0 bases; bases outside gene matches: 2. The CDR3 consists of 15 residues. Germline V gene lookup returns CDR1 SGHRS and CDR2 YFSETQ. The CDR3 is CASSLKRGSTDTQYF. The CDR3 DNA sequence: TGCGCCAGCAGCTTGAAGCGGGGTAGCACAGATACGCAGTATTTT.

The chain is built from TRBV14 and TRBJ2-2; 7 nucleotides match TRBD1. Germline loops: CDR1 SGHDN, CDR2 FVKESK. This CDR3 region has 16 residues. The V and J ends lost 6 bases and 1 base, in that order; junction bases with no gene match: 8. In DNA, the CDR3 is TGTGCCAGCAGTACGTACCGGGACAGGAACACCGGGGAGCTGTTTTTT. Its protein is CASSTYRDRNTGELFF. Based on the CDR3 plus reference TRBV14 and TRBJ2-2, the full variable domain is EAGVTQFPSHSVIEKGQTVTLRCDPISGHDNLYWYRRVMGKEIKFLLHFVKESKQDESGMPNNRFLAERTGGTYSTLKVQPAELEDSGVYFCASSTYRDRNTGELFFGEGSRLTVL.

The CDR3 nucleotides read TGTGCCAGCAGTTCCGGGCAGCGCTATGGCTACACCTTC. This encodes CASSSGQRYGYTF. The chain joins TRBV28 to TRBJ1-2; no clear D. Germline assignment: CDR1 MDHEN and CDR2 SYDVKM. Trimming pared 4 bases from V and 4 bases from J, leaving 10 bases between. This CDR3 spans 13 amino acids.

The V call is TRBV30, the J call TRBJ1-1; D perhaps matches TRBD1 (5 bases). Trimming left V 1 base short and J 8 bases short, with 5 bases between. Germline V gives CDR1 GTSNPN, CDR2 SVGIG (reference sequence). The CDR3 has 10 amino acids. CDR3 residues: CAWSDREAFF. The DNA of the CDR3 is TGTGCCTGGAGTGACAGGGAAGCTTTCTTT.